This TCR beta chain is from a study of tissue T cells after allogeneic stem cell transplantation. Study-level points and caveats: Within patients, tissue anatomy strongly shaped TCR repertoire composition.

The trim removed 4 bases at V and 4 bases at J, leaving 0 bases unmatched. Germline CDR1 reads MSHET; CDR2 reads SYDVDS. The CDR3 extends over 13 amino acids. Documented time point: mouse harvest day 7 after allogeneic transplant. Each mouse received 10^7 T-cell-depleted marrow cells plus 10^6 splenic CD5+ T cells by tail vein. B6 (H2b) cells into BALB/c (H2d) mice; tissues taken at day 7 or 14. Sequencing used immunoSEQ multiplex PCR; TCRdb keeps in-frame clones, though not all of them. The data hold more than 4,000 clones, with roughly 47% observed a single time. On this clone: Its antigen is currently unknown. Here the gene names and germline are mouse. The read ends 1 residue early relative to the CDR3; the germline J gene fills the gap.

Sequenced material: gut tissue. The V and J genes are TRBV29 and TRBJ1-1; 10 bases match TRBD1. The source of this sequence is a female BALB/c mouse given C57BL/6 T cells with graft-versus-host disease after an allogeneic hematopoietic cell transplant. The sequenced part of the CDR3 DNA is TGTGCTAGCAGTTGGACAGGGGGCACAGAAGTCTTC. This codes for CASSWTGGTEVF. The entire CDR3 protein reads CASSWTGGTEVFF.